This is a list of T cell receptor beta chains from one sample in a study of radiation and T cells in renal cell carcinoma. Only in-frame clones appear in the TCRdb table, and some are missing; sequencing was by immunoSEQ multiplex PCR. The sample includes 150,000 to 160,000 clones, roughly 87% of them seen just once. Sample: blood, taken from a patient whose treatment included radiotherapy and nephrectomy. Receptors were obtained from a woman in her fifties or sixties with renal cell carcinoma. Both conserved end residues are part of each CDR3. A D gene is named only where the DNA matches it firmly. Clone size, where shown, is once, few, many, or a class for clones that have expanded.

clone_size	d_call	v_call	j_call	cdr3_nt	cdr3_aa
.	TRBD2	TRBV5-6	TRBJ2-3	TGTGCCAGCAGCTCCGGGACTAGCTCCACAGATACGCAGTATTTT	CASSSGTSSTDTQYF
.	.	TRBV7-2	TRBJ1-1	TGTGCCAGCAGCTTAGACAGGACAAGAGCTTTCTTT	CASSLDRTRAFF
.	.	TRBV30	TRBJ1-1	TGTGCCTGGACCCGACAGGTTAACACTGAAGCTTTCTTT	CAWTRQVNTEAFF
many	.	TRBV30	TRBJ1-6	TGTGCCTGGAGTAGGAGCTCCTATAATTCACCCCTCCACTTT	CAWSRSSYNSPLHF
.	.	TRBV6-5	TRBJ1-2	TGTGCCAGCAGTTACTCAGCAGGGAACTATGGCTACACCTTC	CASSYSAGNYGYTF
.	.	TRBV14	TRBJ2-7	TGTGCCAGCAGCCGCAGGGGGGCCTACGAGCAGTACTTC	CASSRRGAYEQYF
.	.	TRBV7-9	TRBJ1-2	TGTGCCAGCAGCTCCGACACCTATGGCTACACCTTC	CASSSDTYGYTF
.	TRBD1	TRBV7-9	TRBJ1-3	TGTGCCAGCAGCCCCCGGACAGGGGGGGGAAACACCATATATTTT	CASSPRTGGGNTIYF
.	.	TRBV19	TRBJ1-1	TGTGCCAGTAGTATAATCGGGGGGCTGGGTGAAGCTTTCTTT	CASSIIGGLGEAFF
once	.	TRBV29-1	TRBJ2-5	TGCAGCGTTGACGGGCAGGGGCAAGAGACCCAGTACTTC	CSVDGQGQETQYF
.	.	TRBV5-6	TRBJ1-2	TGTGCCAGCAGCCCCCGTGAATATACGATAGGTGGCTACACCTTC	CASSPREYTIGGYTF
.	.	TRBV4-1	TRBJ2-6	TGCGCCAGCAGCCCCGGGGCTTTCATCACTGGGGCCAACGTCCTGACTTTC	CASSPGAFITGANVLTF
.	.	TRBV4-3	TRBJ1-2	TGCGCCAGCAGCCAGCCGGCCAGCCCCCGGTATGGCTACACCTTC	CASSQPASPRYGYTF
.	TRBD1	TRBV6-6	TRBJ1-1	TGTGCCAGCATCACCACAGGGGGGAAAACTGAAGCTTTCTTT	CASITTGGKTEAFF
once	TRBD1	TRBV19	TRBJ2-6	TGTGCCAGTAGCCTTTGGGGACAGGGATACTCTGGGGCCAACGTCCTGACTTTC	CASSLWGQGYSGANVLTF
.	TRBD1	TRBV18	TRBJ2-7	TGTGCCAGCCGACCCGGGACAGGGACCTACGAGCAGTACTTC	CASRPGTGTYEQYF
.	TRBD2	TRBV5-1	TRBJ2-2	TGCGCCAGCAGCTTGGCCGTAGGACTAGGGGTCACCGGGGAGCTGTTTTTT	CASSLAVGLGVTGELFF
.	.	TRBV16	TRBJ2-1	TGTGCCAGCAGCCAACACACAGGAGAAGGGGATGAGCAGTTCTTC	CASSQHTGEGDEQFF
.	.	TRBV5-6	TRBJ1-1	TGTGCCAGCAGCCGCCGGGGGGGACCCGTTGAAGCTTTCTTT	CASSRRGGPVEAFF
.	TRBD1	TRBV6-1	TRBJ2-7	TGTGCCAGCAGCCAATGGGACAGGGCATACGAGCAGTACTTC	CASSQWDRAYEQYF
.	TRBD1	TRBV5-1	TRBJ1-1	TGCGCCAGCAGCTGGGGACAGGGGGCTACTGAAGCTTTCTTT	CASSWGQGATEAFF
.	TRBD2	TRBV4-1	TRBJ2-3	TGCGCCAGCAGCCAAGTCTTGTCCGGGACTAGTATCAATACGCAGTATTTT	CASSQVLSGTSINTQYF
.	.	TRBV6-1	TRBJ2-3	TGTGCCAGCCGAGCCGCATGGAATACGCAGTATTTT	CASRAAWNTQYF
.	.	TRBV5-4	TRBJ2-5	TGTGCCAGCAGCTTGGCGCTAAGGGGGGGGGAGACCCAGTACTTC	CASSLALRGGETQYF
once	.	TRBV4-3	TRBJ1-1	TGCGCCAGCAGCCAAGTAGGGACAGAAGCTTTCTTT	CASSQVGTEAFF
.	.	TRBV11-2	TRBJ2-6	TGTGCCACCCAAATGAGGGCGCCTCGCTCTGGGGCCAACGTCCTGACTTTC	CATQMRAPRSGANVLTF
.	TRBD1	TRBV28	TRBJ1-2	TGTGCCAGCAGACGACAGGGTAACTATGGCTACACCTTC	CASRRQGNYGYTF
.	.	TRBV2	TRBJ1-3	TGTGCCAGCAGTGCCAGGCAAACTGGAAACACCATATATTTT	CASSARQTGNTIYF
.	.	TRBV19	TRBJ1-4	TGTGCCAGTGGAGCGAGCAGGGATGAAAAACTGTTTTTT	CASGASRDEKLFF
.	.	TRBV7-6	TRBJ2-1	TGTGCCAGCAGCCCCTTGTTAGCTGAGCAGTTCTTC	CASSPLLAEQFF
.	.	TRBV19	TRBJ1-2	TGTGCCAGTAGAGAACAGCAAACTGGAGACTATGGCTACACCTTC	CASREQQTGDYGYTF
.	.	TRBV7-2	TRBJ2-7	TGTGCCAGCAGCTTAGCGACAGGAAGCTCCTACGAGCAGTACTTC	CASSLATGSSYEQYF
.	.	TRBV2	TRBJ1-5	TGTGCCAGCAGTGAACTTCAGGGGCATCAGCCCCAGCATTTT	CASSELQGHQPQHF
.	.	TRBV18	TRBJ2-2	TGTGCCAGCTCACCATCTACAGCGAGCACCGGGGAGCTGTTTTTT	CASSPSTASTGELFF
.	TRBD1	TRBV6-5	TRBJ1-2	TGTGCCAGCAGCCGGGACAGGGGTTGGTACTATGGCTACACCTTC	CASSRDRGWYYGYTF
.	.	TRBV18	TRBJ2-7	TGTGCCAGCTCACCCCAGGGGGGTTACGAGCAGTACTTC	CASSPQGGYEQYF
.	TRBD2	TRBV7-9	TRBJ2-1	TGTGCCAGCAGCTTAGCCGGGACTAGAGATTGGTCCTACAATGAGCAGTTCTTC	CASSLAGTRDWSYNEQFF
.	TRBD1	TRBV30	TRBJ1-5	TGTGCCTGGAGTGCCATGACAGGGTACCAGCCCCAGCATTTT	CAWSAMTGYQPQHF
.	.	TRBV9	TRBJ1-2	TGTGCCAGCAGCGTAATCGGCAGCAACTATGGCTACACCTTC	CASSVIGSNYGYTF